What follows describes a single TCR beta chain. Its antigen is not identified. The protocol was immunoSEQ multiplex PCR, while the TCRdb copy is restricted to in-frame clones and leaves out a portion. The sample shows tens of thousands of clones, more than 80% of them seen only once. Peripheral blood came from all dose cohorts at three timepoints. This record comes from a study of OX40 agonist ivuxolimab in advanced cancers. Across the whole study: Clinicians treated patients with ivuxolimab, an agonistic anti-OX40 (CD134) antibody.

The CDR3 has 15 amino acids. The V gene's germline CDR1 is MGHRA and CDR2 YSYEKL. V lost 4 bases to trimming and J lost 12 bases; unmatched junction nucleotides: 8. Study-level results: Partial responders receiving 0.1-3.0 mg/kg showed among the lowest clonal expansion.

The material sequenced was CD4+ or CD8+ T cells sorted from blood, taken in a trial of the OX40 agonist ivuxolimab. The chain joins TRBV4-1 to TRBJ2-2; 13 nucleotides match TRBD2. This clonotype originated in an adult with an advanced solid tumor such as melanoma, head and neck, liver or kidney cancer. The CDR3 nucleotides read TGCGCCAGCAGCCTCCGACTAGCGGGAGGAGGGAAGCTGTTTTTT. Translation: CASSLRLAGGGKLFF.